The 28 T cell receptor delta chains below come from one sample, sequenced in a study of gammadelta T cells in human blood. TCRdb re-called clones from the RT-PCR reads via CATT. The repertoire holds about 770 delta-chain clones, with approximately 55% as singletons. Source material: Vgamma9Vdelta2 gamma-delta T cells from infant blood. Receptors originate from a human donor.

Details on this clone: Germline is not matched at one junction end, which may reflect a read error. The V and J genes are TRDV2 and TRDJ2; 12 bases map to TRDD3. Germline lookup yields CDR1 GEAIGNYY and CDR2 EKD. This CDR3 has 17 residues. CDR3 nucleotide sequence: TGTGCCTGTGACTCTGTACTGGGGGATACTTTGACAGAACAACTCTTCTTT. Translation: CACDSVLGDTLTEQLFF.

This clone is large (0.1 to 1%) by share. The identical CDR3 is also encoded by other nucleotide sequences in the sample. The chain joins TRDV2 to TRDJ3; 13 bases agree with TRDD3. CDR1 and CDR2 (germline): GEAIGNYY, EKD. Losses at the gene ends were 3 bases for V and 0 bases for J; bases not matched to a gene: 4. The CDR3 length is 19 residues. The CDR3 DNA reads TGTGCCTGTGACTACTGGGGGATACGGAGCTCCTGGGACACCCGACAGATGTTTTTC. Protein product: CACDYWGIRSSWDTRQMFF.

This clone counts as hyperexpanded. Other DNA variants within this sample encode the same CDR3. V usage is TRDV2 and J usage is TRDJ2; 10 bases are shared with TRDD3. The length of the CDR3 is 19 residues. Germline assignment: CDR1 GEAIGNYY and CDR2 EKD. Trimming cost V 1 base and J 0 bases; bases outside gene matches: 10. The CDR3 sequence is CACDTILGDKEALTAQLFF. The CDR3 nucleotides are TGTGCCTGTGACACGATTCTGGGGGATAAGGAGGCTTTGACAGCACAACTCTTCTTT.

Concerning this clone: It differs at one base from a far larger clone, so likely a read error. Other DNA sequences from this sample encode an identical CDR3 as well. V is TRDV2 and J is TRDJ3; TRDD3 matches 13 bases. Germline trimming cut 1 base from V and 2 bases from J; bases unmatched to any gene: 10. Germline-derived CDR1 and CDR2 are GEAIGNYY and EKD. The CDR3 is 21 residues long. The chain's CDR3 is CACDTVYLLGDTAWDTRQMFF. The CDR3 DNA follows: TGTGCCTGTGACACAGTCTACTTACTGGGGGATACGGCCTGGGACACCCGACAGATGTTTTTC.

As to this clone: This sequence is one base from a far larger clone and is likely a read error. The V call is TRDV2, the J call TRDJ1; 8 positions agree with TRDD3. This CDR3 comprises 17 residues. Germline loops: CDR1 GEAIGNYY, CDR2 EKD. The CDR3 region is CACDNVLGGTYTDKLTF. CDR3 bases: TGTGCCTGTGACAATGTACTGGGGGGGACGTACACCGATAAACTCACCTTT.

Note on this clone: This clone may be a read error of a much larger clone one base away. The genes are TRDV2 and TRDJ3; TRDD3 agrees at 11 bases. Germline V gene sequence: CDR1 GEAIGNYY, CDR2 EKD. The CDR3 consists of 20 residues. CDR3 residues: CAGDTGWGIPSSWDTRQMFF. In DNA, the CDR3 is TGTGCCGGTGACACGGGCTGGGGGATACCTAGCTCCTGGGACACCCGACAGATGTTTTTC.

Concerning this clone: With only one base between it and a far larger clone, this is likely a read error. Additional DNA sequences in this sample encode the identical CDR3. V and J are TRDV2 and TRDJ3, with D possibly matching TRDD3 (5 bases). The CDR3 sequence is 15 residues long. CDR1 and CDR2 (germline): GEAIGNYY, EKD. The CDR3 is CACDTAPWDTRQMFF. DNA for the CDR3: TGTGCCTGTGACACTGCACCCTGGGACACACGACAGATGTTTTTC.

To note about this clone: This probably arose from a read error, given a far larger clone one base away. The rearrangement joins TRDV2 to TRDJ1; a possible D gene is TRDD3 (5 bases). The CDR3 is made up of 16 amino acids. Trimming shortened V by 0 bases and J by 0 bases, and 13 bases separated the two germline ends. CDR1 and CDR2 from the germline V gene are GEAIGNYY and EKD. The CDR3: CACDTAGDTHTDKLIF. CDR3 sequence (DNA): TGTGCCTGTGACACCGCAGGGGACACTCACACCGATAAACTCATCTTT.

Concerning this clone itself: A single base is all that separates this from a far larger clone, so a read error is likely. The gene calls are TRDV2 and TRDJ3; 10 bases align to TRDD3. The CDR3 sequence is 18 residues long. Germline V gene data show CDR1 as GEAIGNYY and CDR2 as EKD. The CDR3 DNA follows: TGTGCCTGTGACACTGGGGGATACTACTCCTGGGACACCCGACAGAGGTTTTTC. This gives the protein CACDTGGYYSWDTRQRFF.

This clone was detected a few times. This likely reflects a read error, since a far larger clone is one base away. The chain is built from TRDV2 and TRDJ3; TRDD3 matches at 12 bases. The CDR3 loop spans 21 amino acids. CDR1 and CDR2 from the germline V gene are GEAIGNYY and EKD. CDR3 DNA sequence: TGTGCCTGTGGCACCGTACTGGGGGATACCCTCATCTCCTGGGACACCCGACAGATGTTTTTC. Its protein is CACGTVLGDTLISWDTRQMFF.

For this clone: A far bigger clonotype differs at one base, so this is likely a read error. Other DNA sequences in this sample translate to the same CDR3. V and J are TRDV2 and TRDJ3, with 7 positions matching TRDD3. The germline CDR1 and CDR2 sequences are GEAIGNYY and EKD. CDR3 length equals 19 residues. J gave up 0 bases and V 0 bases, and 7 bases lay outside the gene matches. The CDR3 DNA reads TGTGCCTGTGACACCGTGCTGGGGGCCCTCTCCTGGGACACCCGACAGATGTTTTTC. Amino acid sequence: CACDTVLGALSWDTRQMFF.

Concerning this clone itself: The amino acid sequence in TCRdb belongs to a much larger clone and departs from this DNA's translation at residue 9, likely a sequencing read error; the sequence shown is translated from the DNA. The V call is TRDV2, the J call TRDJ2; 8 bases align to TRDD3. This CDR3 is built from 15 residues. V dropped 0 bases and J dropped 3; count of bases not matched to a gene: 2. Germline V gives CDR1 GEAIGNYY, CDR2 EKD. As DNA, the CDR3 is TGTGCCTGTGACACCGTGGGGGATGTGACAGCACAACTCTTCTTT. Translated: CACDTVGDVTAQLFF.

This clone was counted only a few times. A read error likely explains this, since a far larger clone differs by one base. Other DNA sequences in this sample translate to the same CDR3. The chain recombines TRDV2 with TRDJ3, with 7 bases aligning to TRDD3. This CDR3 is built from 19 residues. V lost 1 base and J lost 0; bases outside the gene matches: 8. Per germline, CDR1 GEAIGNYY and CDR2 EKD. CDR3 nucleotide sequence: TGTGCCTGTGACACGCCTGGGGGCTTCCGCTCCTGGGACACCCGACAGATGTTTTTC. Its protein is CACDTPGGFRSWDTRQMFF.

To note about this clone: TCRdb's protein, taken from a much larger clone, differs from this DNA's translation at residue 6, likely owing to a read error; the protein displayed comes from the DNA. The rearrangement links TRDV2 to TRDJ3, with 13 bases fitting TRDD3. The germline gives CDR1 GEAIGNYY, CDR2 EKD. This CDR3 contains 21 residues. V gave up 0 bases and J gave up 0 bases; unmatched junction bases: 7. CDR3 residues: CACDTGLGDTQRSWDTRQMFF. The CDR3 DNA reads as TGTGCCTGTGACACCGGACTGGGGGATACGCAGCGCTCCTGGGACACCCGACAGATGTTTTTC.

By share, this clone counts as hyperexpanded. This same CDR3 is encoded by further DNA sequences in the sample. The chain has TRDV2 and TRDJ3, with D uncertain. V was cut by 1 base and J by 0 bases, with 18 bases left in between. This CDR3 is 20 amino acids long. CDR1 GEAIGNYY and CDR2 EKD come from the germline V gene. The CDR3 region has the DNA TGTGCCTGTGACACAGGGAGGGCCCTCCCTAGCTCCTGGGACACCCGACAGATGTTTTTC. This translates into CACDTGRALPSSWDTRQMFF.

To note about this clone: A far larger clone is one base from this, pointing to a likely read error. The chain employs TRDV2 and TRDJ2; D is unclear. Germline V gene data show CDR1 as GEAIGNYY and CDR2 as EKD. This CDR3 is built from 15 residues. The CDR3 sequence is CACDTVGALTTQLFF. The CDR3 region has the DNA TGTGCCTGTGACACGGTAGGAGCTTTGACAACACAACTCTTCTTT.

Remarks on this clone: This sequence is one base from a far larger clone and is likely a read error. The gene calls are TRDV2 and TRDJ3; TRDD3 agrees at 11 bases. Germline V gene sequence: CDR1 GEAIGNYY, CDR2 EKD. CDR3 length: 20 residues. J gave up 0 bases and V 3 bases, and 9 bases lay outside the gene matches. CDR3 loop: CACDPVGLGDSSWDTRQMFF. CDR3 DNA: TGTGCCTGTGACCCCGTAGGACTGGGGGATAGCTCCTGGGACACCCGACAGATGTTTTTC.

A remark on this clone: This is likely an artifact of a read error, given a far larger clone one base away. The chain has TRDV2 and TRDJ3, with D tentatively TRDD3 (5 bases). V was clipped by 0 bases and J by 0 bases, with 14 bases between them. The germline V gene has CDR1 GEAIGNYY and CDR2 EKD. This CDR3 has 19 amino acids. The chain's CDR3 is CACDTVLEALSWDTRQMFF. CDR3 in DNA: TGTGCCTGTGACACCGTACTGGAGGCCCTCTCCTGGGACACCCGACAGATGTTTTTC.

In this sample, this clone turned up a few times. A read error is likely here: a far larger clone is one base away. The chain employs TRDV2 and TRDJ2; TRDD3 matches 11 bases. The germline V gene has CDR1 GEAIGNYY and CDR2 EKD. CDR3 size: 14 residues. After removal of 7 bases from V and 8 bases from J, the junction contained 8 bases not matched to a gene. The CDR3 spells CAWDALGDTAQLFF. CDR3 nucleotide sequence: TGTGCCTGGGACGCGTTGGGGGATACGGCACAACTCTTCTTT.

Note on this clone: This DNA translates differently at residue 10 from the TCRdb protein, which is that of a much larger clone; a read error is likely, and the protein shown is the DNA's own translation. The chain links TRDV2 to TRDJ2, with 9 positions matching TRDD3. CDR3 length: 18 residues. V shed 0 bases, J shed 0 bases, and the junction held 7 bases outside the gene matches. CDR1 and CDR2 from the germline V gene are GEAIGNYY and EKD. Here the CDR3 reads CACDTLTGGPPLTAQLFF. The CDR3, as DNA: TGTGCCTGTGACACCCTTACTGGGGGACCCCCTTTGACAGCACAACTCTTCTTT.

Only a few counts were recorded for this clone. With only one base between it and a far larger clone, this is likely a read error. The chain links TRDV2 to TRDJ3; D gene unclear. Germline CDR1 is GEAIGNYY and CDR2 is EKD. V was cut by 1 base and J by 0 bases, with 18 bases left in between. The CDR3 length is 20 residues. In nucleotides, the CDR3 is TGTGCCTGTGACACAGGGAGGACCCTCCCTAGCTCCTGGGACACCCGACAGATGTTTTTC. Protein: CACDTGRTLPSSWDTRQMFF.

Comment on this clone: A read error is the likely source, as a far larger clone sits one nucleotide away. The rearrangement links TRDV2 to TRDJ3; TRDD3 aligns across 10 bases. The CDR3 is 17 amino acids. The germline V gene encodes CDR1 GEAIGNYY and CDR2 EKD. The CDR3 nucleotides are TGTGCCTGTGACAGTACTGGGGGATCCTGGGACGCCCGACAGATGTTTTTC. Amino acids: CACDSTGGSWDARQMFF.

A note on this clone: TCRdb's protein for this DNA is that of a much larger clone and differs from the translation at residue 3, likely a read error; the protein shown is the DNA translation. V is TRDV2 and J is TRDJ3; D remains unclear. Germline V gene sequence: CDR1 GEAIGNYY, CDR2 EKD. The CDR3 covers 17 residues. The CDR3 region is CASDKWEVSWDTRQMFF. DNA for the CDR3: TGTGCCAGTGACAAATGGGAGGTCTCCTGGGACACCCGACAGATGTTTTTC.

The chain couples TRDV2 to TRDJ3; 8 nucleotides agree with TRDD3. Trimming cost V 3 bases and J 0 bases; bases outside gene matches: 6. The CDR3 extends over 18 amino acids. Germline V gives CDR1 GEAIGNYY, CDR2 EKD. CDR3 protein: CACDVLGALSWDTRQMFF. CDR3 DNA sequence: TGTGCCTGTGACGTACTGGGGGCCCTCTCCTGGGACACCCGACAGATGTTTTTC.

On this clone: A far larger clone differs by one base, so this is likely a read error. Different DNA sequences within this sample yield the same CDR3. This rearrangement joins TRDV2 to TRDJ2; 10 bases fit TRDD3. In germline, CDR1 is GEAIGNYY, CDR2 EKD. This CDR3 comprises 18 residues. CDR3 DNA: TGTGCCTGTGACACCCTTACTGGGGGATCCCCTTTGACAGCACAACTGTTCTTT. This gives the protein CACDTLTGGSPLTAQLFF.

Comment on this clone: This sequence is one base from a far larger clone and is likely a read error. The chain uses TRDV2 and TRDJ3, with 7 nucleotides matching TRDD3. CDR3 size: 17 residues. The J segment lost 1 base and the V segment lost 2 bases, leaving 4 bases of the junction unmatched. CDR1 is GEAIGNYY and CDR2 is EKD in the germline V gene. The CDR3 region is CACDNIGGSWDTRQMFF. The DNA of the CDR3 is TGTGCCTGTGACAATATTGGGGGATCCTGGGACACCCGACAGATGTTTTTC.

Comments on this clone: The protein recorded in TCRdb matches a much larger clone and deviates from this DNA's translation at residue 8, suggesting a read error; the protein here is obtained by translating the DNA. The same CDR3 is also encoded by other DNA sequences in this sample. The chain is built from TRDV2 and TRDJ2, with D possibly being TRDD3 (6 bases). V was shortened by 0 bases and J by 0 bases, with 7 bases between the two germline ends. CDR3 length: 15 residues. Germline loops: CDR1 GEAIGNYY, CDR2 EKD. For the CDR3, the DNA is TGTGCCTGTGACACCGTGGGGGCTTTGACAGCACAACTCTTCTTT. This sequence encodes CACDTVGALTAQLFF.

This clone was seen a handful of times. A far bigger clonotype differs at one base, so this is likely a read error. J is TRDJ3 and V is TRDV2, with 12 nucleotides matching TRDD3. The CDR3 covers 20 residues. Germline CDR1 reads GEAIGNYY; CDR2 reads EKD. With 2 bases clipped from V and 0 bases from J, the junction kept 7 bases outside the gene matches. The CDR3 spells CACDRELGDTSSWDTRQMFF. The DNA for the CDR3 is TGTGCCTGTGACAGGGAACTGGGGGATACTAGCTCCTGGGACACCCGACAGATGTTTTTC.